This T cell receptor beta chain was sequenced in a study of blood T cell repertoires in COVID-19. Trimming at V came to 4 bases and at J to 6 bases, leaving 14 bases not matched to a gene. CDR3 size: 18 residues. Per the germline V gene, CDR1 is LNHDA and CDR2 is SQIVND (reference sequence). Assay: immunoSEQ multiplex PCR; the TCRdb copy retains only in-frame clones and omits some. The sample carries hundreds of thousands of clones, roughly 83% recorded once. This clonotype was obtained from a woman between 45 and 65 years old who had recovered from COVID-19. This chain connects TRBV19 to TRBJ2-1, with 11 nucleotides matching TRBD2. Source material: PBMCs or T cells enriched from blood (not recorded which). As DNA, the CDR3 is TGTGCCAGTAGTAATCGGGGACTAGCGGAGTATCAGGGCAATGAGCAGTTCTTC. Its translation is CASSNRGLAEYQGNEQFF.